This T cell receptor beta chain was captured in a study of T cell changes during pregnancy in multiple sclerosis. Profiling relied on immunoSEQ multiplex PCR, and the TCRdb table lists in-frame clones only, not all of them. The table includes roughly 89,000 clones, 90% to 95% detected once. The germline V gene has CDR1 SGHRS and CDR2 YFSETQ. V lost 0 bases and J lost 1; bases outside the gene matches: 5. CDR3 size: 16 residues. This TCR derives from a female donor with multiple sclerosis, enrolled in a pregnancy study. The rearrangement links TRBV5-1 to TRBJ2-5, with 8 bases identical to TRBD2. The sequences come from peripheral blood, collected in the third trimester of pregnancy. CDR3 bases: TGCGCCAGCAGCTTGGGGGCTAGCGGGCCCCAAGAGACCCAGTACTTC. Amino acid sequence: CASSLGASGPQETQYF.